This T cell receptor (beta chain) was captured in a study of early T cells in non-severe SARS-CoV-2 infection. Study results and limitations: VDJdb-based matching was biased toward anti-spike CD8 responses and missed private and CD4 specificities.

V was pared by 2 bases and J by 1 base, with 6 bases between. This CDR3 has 13 amino acids. cDNA molecules, individually, were tagged with unique molecular identifiers. One entry per CDR3 protein, called by TCRdb with MiXCR from the 5' RACE reads. This table holds some 40,000 distinct CDR3 sequences, around 5% found once. On this clonotype itself: Its antigen is as yet unknown.

The chain is built from TRBV12-3 or TRBV12-4 and TRBJ2-7; D ambiguous. Sequencing was carried out using whole blood. This sequence originates from an adult who was a healthcare worker with PCR-confirmed SARS-CoV-2 infection or an uninfected control (not recorded which). The CDR3 DNA reads as TGTGCCAGCAGTTTATTAGGGTCCTACGAGCAGTACTTC. Translating it yields CASSLLGSYEQYF.